Sequencing of this T cell receptor beta chain was carried out in a study of PD-1 blockade in classical Hodgkin lymphoma. Study observations and caveats: Anyone who began nivolumab under 1 year after ASCT was excluded. Reports indicated that newly diagnosed patients had lower baseline TCR diversity than healthy donors did.

Concerning this clone: The antigen is undetermined.

Germline V lookup: CDR1 MGHRA, CDR2 YSYEKL. CDR3 size: 16 residues. V dropped 4 bases and J dropped 1 base, with 14 bases sitting between them. Relapses following autologous stem cell transplantation were seen in all patients, with brentuximab vedotin exposure varying. Clones were sequenced by immunoSEQ multiplex PCR, and TCRdb holds only the in-frame ones, with some missing. Among roughly 41,000 clones listed, 88% were seen once. V is TRBV4-1 and J is TRBJ2-4; possibly TRBD1 or TRBD2 for D (7 bases each). The sequence derives from a human donor with classical Hodgkin lymphoma. The material sequenced was peripheral blood mononuclear cells (PBMCs), taken before the second cycle of nivolumab. The CDR3 protein is CASSPGGEWAKNIQYF. The CDR3 region has the DNA TGCGCCAGCAGCCCAGGGGGGGAATGGGCCAAAAACATTCAGTACTTC.